Ten or more counts support the clone carrying this TCR beta chain. TCRdb fed the 5' RACE reads into MiXCR, producing one record per CDR3 protein. Altogether some 280,000 distinct CDR3 sequences are present, 15% to 20% being singletons, with the ten largest covering roughly 23%. This record belongs to a study of T-cell memory formation after mild COVID-19. The source material was PBMCs or a T cell subset sorted from them (not recorded which). The receptor was derived from a man in his late teens or twenties who had mild COVID-19 (a few samples of this study predate the infection). Cell type and time point are not known.

The CDR3 DNA sequence: TGCGCCAGCAGCTTGGGGGACAGCAACACTGAAGCTTTCTTT. It yields the protein CASSLGDSNTEAFF. The gene calls are TRBV5-1 and TRBJ1-1, with 7 positions matching TRBD1. CDR3 length: 14 amino acids. From germline, CDR1 is SGHRS and CDR2 YFSETQ. J was trimmed by 2 bases and V by 0 bases; bases with no gene match: 1. The full variable domain, with the rest looked up from reference TRBV5-1 and TRBJ1-1, is KAGVTQTPRYLIKTRGQQVTLSCSPISGHRSVSWYQQTPGQGLQFLFEYFSETQRNKGNFPGRFSGRQFSNSRSEMNVSTLELGDSALYLCASSLGDSNTEAFFGQGTRLTVV.